This T cell receptor (beta chain) was retrieved from a study of cytomegalovirus exposure and HLA in healthy donors. Whole-study results and caveats: In a later analysis, a missense DCLRE1C variant was linked to TCR beta V- and J-gene trimming. According to an earlier analysis, most TCR beta V segments yielded productive rearrangements about 90% or about 30% of the time.

Note on this clone: Its matching antigen is unknown.

Germline V lookup: CDR1 GTSNPN, CDR2 SVGIG (reference sequence). The V end was cut by 2 bases, the J end by 2 bases, with 16 bases between. This CDR3 comprises 15 residues. Primers included in the PCR were 60 Vbeta and 13 Jbeta primers. Libraries were prepared by immunoSEQ multiplex PCR; TCRdb keeps only in-frame clonotypes and omits some of them. The sample lists about 190,000 clones; over 70% were seen once. The sequence derives from a man younger than 40 in good health and CMV-seronegative. This chain joins TRBV30 and TRBJ2-7; tentatively, D is TRBD2 (6 bases). Input material: PBMCs. As DNA, the CDR3 is TGTGCCTGGAGTATACCTGGGACTTCCCCCTACGAGCAGTACTTC. It encodes CAWSIPGTSPYEQYF.